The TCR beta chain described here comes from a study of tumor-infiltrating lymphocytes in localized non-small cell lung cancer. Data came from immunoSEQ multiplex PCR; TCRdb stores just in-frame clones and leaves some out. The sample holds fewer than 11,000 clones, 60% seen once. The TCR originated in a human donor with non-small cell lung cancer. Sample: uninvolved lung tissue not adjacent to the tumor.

CDR3 amino acids: CATSPPHRGDTQYF. The CDR3 DNA is TGTGCCACCAGCCCACCGCACAGGGGTGATACGCAGTATTTT. This sequence joins TRBV15 and TRBJ2-3, with 7 bases identical to TRBD1. Per germline, CDR1 LNHNV and CDR2 YYDKDF (reference sequence). The CDR3 is 14 residues long. V lost 5 bases and J lost 6; bases outside the gene matches: 8.